The present T cell receptor beta chain was sequenced within a study of Graves' ophthalmopathy and Graves' hyperthyroidism. Whole-study results and caveats: Among thyroid clonotypes expanded above 0.001 frequency, most also appeared in blood.

Recruitment covered hyperthyroidism patients aged 18 to 65 whose new diagnosis was of under 2 months' duration. Enrollment excluded any patients with other autoimmune diseases, uncontrolled infections, pregnancy or lactation. PBMCs stemmed from approximately 10 ml of fresh peripheral blood. This CDR3 has 19 residues. Per the germline V gene, CDR1 is KGHSH and CDR2 is LQKENI. The trim removed 1 base at V and 2 bases at J, leaving 13 bases unmatched. Amplification of the TCR beta CDR3 regions used RNA transcripts (as template). An initial RT-PCR round employing HTBI primers preceded a second-round multiplex PCR. TCRdb recomputed calls from the multiplex PCR reads with MiXCR, one row per CDR3 protein. Among about 390,000 distinct CDR3 sequences listed, 15% were seen once. On this clonotype: The antigen remains undetermined.

The sequence was collected from a woman aged 18 to 35 with stable Graves' hyperthyroidism. The material sequenced was peripheral blood. This chain connects TRBV18 to TRBJ2-3; 9 nucleotides agree with TRBD1. The DNA for the CDR3 is TGTGCCAGCTCACCACGCGCAGGAAAGGGGACAGGGCACACAGATACGCAGTATTTT. It is translated as CASSPRAGKGTGHTDTQYF.